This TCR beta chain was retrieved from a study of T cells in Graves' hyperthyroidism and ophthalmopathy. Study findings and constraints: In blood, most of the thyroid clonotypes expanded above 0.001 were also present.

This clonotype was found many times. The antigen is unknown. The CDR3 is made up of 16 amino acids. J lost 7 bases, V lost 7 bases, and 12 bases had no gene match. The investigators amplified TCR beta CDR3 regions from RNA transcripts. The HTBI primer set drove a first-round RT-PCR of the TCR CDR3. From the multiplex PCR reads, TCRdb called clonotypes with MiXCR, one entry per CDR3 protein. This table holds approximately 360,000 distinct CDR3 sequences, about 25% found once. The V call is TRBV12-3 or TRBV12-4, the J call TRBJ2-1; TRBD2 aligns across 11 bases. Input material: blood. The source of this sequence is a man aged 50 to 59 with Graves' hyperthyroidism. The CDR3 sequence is CASTTNPGLAANEQFF. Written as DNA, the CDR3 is TGTGCCAGCACCACGAATCCGGGACTAGCGGCAAATGAGCAGTTCTTC.